These 14 T cell receptor beta chains share one sample of origin, sequenced in a study of blood T cell repertoires in COVID-19. Some clones are missing from TCRdb's copy, which holds only in-frame ones; the method was immunoSEQ multiplex PCR. The sample records about 150,000 clones, around 91% being singletons. The source material was peripheral blood. The origin of the receptors is a middle-aged woman with acute or convalescent COVID-19.

The genes are TRBV7-9 and TRBJ2-1; 12 nucleotides match TRBD2. The CDR3 loop spans 14 amino acids. Unmatched junction bases numbered 5, after V lost 5 bases and J lost 9 bases. The germline V gene encodes CDR1 SEHNR and CDR2 FQNEAQ (reference sequence). As DNA, the CDR3 is TGTGCCAGCAGCCGACTAGCGGGGGTTGGTGAGCAGTTCTTC. It encodes CASSRLAGVGEQFF. Complete variable domain (other parts from reference TRBV7-9 and TRBJ2-1): DTGVSQNPRHKITKRGQNVTFRCDPISEHNRLYWYRQTLGQGPEFLTYFQNEAQLEKSRLLSDRFSAERPKGSFSTLEIQRTEQGDSAMYLCASSRLAGVGEQFFGPGTRLTVL.

The J gene is TRBJ2-7, the V gene TRBV2, with D tentatively TRBD1 (5 bases). Germline values: CDR1 SNHLY, CDR2 FYNNEI. The ends were cut back, 1 base at V and 5 bases at J, with 6 bases in the middle. This CDR3 is 12 amino acids long. As DNA, the CDR3 is TGTGCCAGCAGTGAAGGGGGCCACGAGCAGTACTTC. Translation: CASSEGGHEQYF.

The chain is built from TRBV6-4 and TRBJ2-1; 10 bases match TRBD1. The CDR3 consists of 15 residues. Germline values: CDR1 MRHNA, CDR2 SNTAGT. The V and J ends lost 4 bases and 6 bases, in that order; junction bases with no gene match: 6. In DNA, the CDR3 is TGTGCCAGCAGTGCCGGGACAGGGGTGTCCAATGAGCAGTTCTTC. Protein product: CASSAGTGVSNEQFF.

The chain employs TRBV28 and TRBJ2-1; possible D gene TRBD1, 6 bases. Germline-derived CDR1 and CDR2 are MDHEN and SYDVKM. This CDR3 is built from 16 residues. V lost 8 bases and J lost 0, with 17 bases in between. The CDR3 protein is CASPPPHRASYNEQFF. The DNA for the CDR3 is TGTGCCAGCCCTCCCCCCCACAGGGCCTCCTACAATGAGCAGTTCTTC. Full variable domain (outside the CDR3, taken from reference TRBV28 and TRBJ2-1): DVKVTQSSRYLVKRTGEKVFLECVQDMDHENMFWYRQDPGLGLRLIYFSYDVKMKEKGDIPEGYSVSREKKERFSLILESASTNQTSMYLCASPPPHRASYNEQFFGPGTRLTVL.

The chain combines TRBV3-1 (or the pseudogene TRBV3-2) with TRBJ2-1, with 8 bases lining up with TRBD2. Germline lookup yields CDR1 LGHDT and CDR2 YNNKEL (reference sequence). This CDR3 is 17 amino acids long. The V segment lost 0 bases and the J segment 4 bases; nucleotides outside the gene matches: 8. CDR3 nucleotides: TGTGCCAGCAGCCAAGATGTCGGGGGGGCCCGGTACAATGAGCAGTTCTTC. Residues: CASSQDVGGARYNEQFF.

V gene TRBV24-1 combines with J gene TRBJ2-3, with 7 bases identical to TRBD2. The J segment lost 0 bases and the V segment lost 5 bases, leaving 10 bases of the junction unmatched. Germline-derived CDR1 and CDR2 are KGHDR and SFDVKD. The CDR3 loop spans 17 amino acids. CDR3: CATSGWASGMSTDTQYF. CDR3 bases: TGTGCCACCAGTGGATGGGCTAGCGGTATGAGCACAGATACGCAGTATTTT.

The chain links TRBV24-1 to TRBJ2-1; TRBD2 agrees at 8 bases. V lost 1 base, J lost 2 bases, and 3 bases stayed unmatched. The germline gives CDR1 KGHDR, CDR2 SFDVKD. The CDR3 covers 16 residues. This CDR3 is CATSDLTGGPYNEQFF. DNA for the CDR3: TGTGCCACCAGTGATTTAACGGGAGGGCCCTACAATGAGCAGTTCTTC.

This sequence joins TRBV7-3 and TRBJ2-7, with TRBD1 matching over 11 bases. The CDR3 has 13 amino acids. CDR1 and CDR2 (germline): SGHTA, FQGTGA. V lost 5 bases to trimming and J lost 9 bases; unmatched junction nucleotides: 6. CDR3 residues: CASSRRTGGLQYF. In nucleotides, the CDR3 is TGTGCCAGCAGCCGCAGGACAGGGGGCCTGCAGTACTTC.

V and J are TRBV5-1 and TRBJ2-1; weak D call: TRBD1 (5 bases). V was shortened by 0 bases and J by 8 bases, with 12 bases between the two germline ends. This CDR3 region has 14 residues. The germline V gene has CDR1 SGHRS and CDR2 YFSETQ. The CDR3 spells CASSLGQTFYEQFF. CDR3 coding DNA: TGCGCCAGCAGCTTGGGACAGACTTTCTATGAGCAGTTCTTC.

The rearrangement links TRBV2 to TRBJ2-1; 10 nucleotides match TRBD1. Germline CDR1 SNHLY, CDR2 FYNNEI. After removal of 6 bases from V and 6 bases from J, the junction contained 14 bases not matched to a gene. This CDR3 contains 17 residues. CDR3 sequence: CASSGNFARDRGNEQFF. The CDR3 bases are TGTGCCAGCAGCGGAAACTTCGCACGGGACAGGGGCAATGAGCAGTTCTTC. Full variable domain (remainder filled in from reference TRBV2 and TRBJ2-1): EPEVTQTPSHQVTQMGQEVILRCVPISNHLYFYWYRQILGQKVEFLVSFYNNEISEKSEIFDDQFSVERPDGSNFTLKIRSTKLEDSAMYFCASSGNFARDRGNEQFFGPGTRLTVL.

This chain uses TRBV28 with TRBJ2-2; weak D call: TRBD2 (5 bases). V was clipped by 2 bases and J by 5 bases, with 18 bases between them. There are 17 residues in the CDR3. Germline V lookup: CDR1 MDHEN, CDR2 SYDVKM. The CDR3 is CASSLRPGRRETGELFF. The CDR3 DNA is TGTGCCAGCAGTTTACGGCCTGGGAGAAGGGAAACCGGGGAGCTGTTTTTT.

This rearrangement joins TRBV2 to TRBJ2-2, with D perhaps matching TRBD2 (7 bases). The CDR3 spans 14 residues. CDR1 is SNHLY and CDR2 is FYNNEI in the germline V gene. Trimming removed 7 bases at V and 1 base at J, with 10 bases between. The CDR3 protein is CASIGGVNTGELFF. In nucleotides, the CDR3 is TGTGCCAGCATAGGGGGGGTGAACACCGGGGAGCTGTTTTTT.

Here the CDR3 reads CASSPDRDTGELFF. CDR3 DNA sequence: TGTGCCAGCAGCCCCGACAGGGATACCGGGGAGCTGTTTTTT. The chain links TRBV7-2 to TRBJ2-2, with 7 bases aligning to TRBD1. Germline assignment: CDR1 SGHTA and CDR2 FQGNSA. This CDR3 has 14 residues. The junction had 5 bases not matched to a gene; V was cut back by 5 bases and J by 5 bases.

The V and J genes are TRBV4-2 and TRBJ2-5, with 12 positions matching TRBD2. Germline V gene sequence: CDR1 LGHNA, CDR2 YNFKEQ. Trimming at V came to 4 bases and at J to 7 bases, leaving 10 bases not matched to a gene. The CDR3 totals 16 residues. As DNA, the CDR3 is TGTGCCAGCAGCCCTCGACTAGCGGGGGTCTGGGGGACCCAGTACTTC. As protein: CASSPRLAGVWGTQYF.